These 17 T cell receptor beta chains were sequenced from one sample in a study of CD8 T cells in cerebrospinal fluid in Alzheimer's disease. TCRdb re-called the 10x single-cell sequencing reads; one entry per CDR3 protein, DNA not given. The sample has around 1,100 distinct CDR3 sequences. The source material was cerebrospinal fluid. These TCRs come from a human donor in good health.

This clonotype ranks as medium-sized in terms of frequency. V usage is TRBV2 and J usage is TRBJ1-5. The CDR3 sequence is 16 residues long. In germline, CDR1 is SNHLY, CDR2 FYNNEI. The chain's CDR3 is CASSAPPAGPNQPQHF.

Judged by frequency, this clonotype is large. The chain combines TRBV7-2 with TRBJ1-1. The germline gives CDR1 SGHTA, CDR2 FQGNSA. The CDR3 length is 13 residues. This CDR3 reads CASSSGFGSEAFF.

According to its frequency, this clonotype is medium-sized. CDR3 amino acids: CASKMGQAYEQYF. V and J are TRBV2 and TRBJ2-7; TCRdb picks TRBD1, but there is no DNA to check that call. This CDR3 spans 13 amino acids. Per the germline V gene, CDR1 is SNHLY and CDR2 is FYNNEI.

This clonotype is identified as medium-sized from frequency. The rearrangement joins TRBV6-5 to TRBJ2-3; TCRdb indicates TRBD2, and absent DNA this call remains unverified. Germline lookup yields CDR1 MNHEY and CDR2 SVGAGI. The CDR3 contains 12 residues. The CDR3 loop is CASSSLAATQYF.

This clonotype is deemed medium-sized by its frequency. The J gene is TRBJ2-1, the V gene TRBV9. This CDR3 is 13 amino acids long. Per germline, CDR1 SGDLS and CDR2 YYNGEE. CDR3 in amino acids: CASSAEVPDEQFF.

The genes are TRBV5-6 and TRBJ2-4; TCRdb selects TRBD1, and the lack of DNA leaves this call unchecked. The CDR3 runs to 15 residues. CDR1 SGHDT and CDR2 YYEEEE come from the germline V gene. This CDR3 is CASSLPAGRRNIQYF.

This clonotype is deemed medium-sized by its frequency. This chain joins TRBV24-1 and TRBJ2-2. Germline V gene sequence: CDR1 KGHDR, CDR2 SFDVKD. The CDR3 covers 12 residues. CDR3: CATSGRAGELFF.

This clonotype counts as medium-sized by frequency. The CDR3 loop is CASSRWGQYNEQFF. The chain is built from TRBV5-4 and TRBJ2-1; no DNA is available, so the TRBD1 call from TCRdb remains unchecked. This CDR3 is built from 14 residues. Germline assignment: CDR1 SGHNT and CDR2 YYREEE (reference sequence).

This clonotype registers medium-sized by frequency. The chain is built from TRBV2 and TRBJ2-1; TCRdb picks TRBD1, but there is no DNA to check that call. Germline V gives CDR1 SNHLY, CDR2 FYNNEI. The CDR3 extends over 15 amino acids. The CDR3 is CASSPSGTGSDEQFF.

This clonotype registers medium-sized by frequency. The chain has TRBV5-1 and TRBJ2-7. The CDR3 sequence is 13 residues long. CDR1 is SGHRS, CDR2 YFSETQ, per germline. CDR3 residues: CASSLVFSYEQYF.

This clonotype is medium-sized by frequency. The chain uses TRBV20-1 and TRBJ2-7. This CDR3 has 13 residues. Germline CDR1 is DFQATT and CDR2 is SNEGSKA (reference sequence). The CDR3: CSARDLVSRKQYF.

The V and J genes are TRBV20-1 and TRBJ2-1; there is no DNA to check the TCRdb D call of TRBD2. This CDR3 is built from 14 residues. CDR1 DFQATT and CDR2 SNEGSKA come from the germline V gene (reference sequence). CDR3 region: CSARVPGLDNEQFF.

According to its frequency, this clonotype is medium-sized. The chain uses TRBV6-1 and TRBJ2-1; TCRdb selects TRBD1, and the lack of DNA leaves this call unchecked. The CDR3 extends over 15 amino acids. Germline loops: CDR1 MNHNS, CDR2 SASEGT. This chain's CDR3 is CASSEGDRAYNEQFF.

This clonotype is medium-sized by frequency. The V call is TRBV6-5, the J call TRBJ2-5; the TCRdb call, TRBD1, lacks DNA for checking. Germline values: CDR1 MNHEY, CDR2 SVGAGI. The CDR3 extends over 15 amino acids. This CDR3 is CASSYSMRGQETQYF.

Its frequency marks this clonotype as medium-sized. The chain links TRBV6-2 or TRBV6-3 to TRBJ2-3; TCRdb's D gene call, TRBD2, goes unchecked for lack of DNA. CDR1 is MNHEY and CDR2 is SVGEGT in the germline V gene. This CDR3 is 18 amino acids long. CDR3: CASSYSKGLAGVTDTQYF.

Considering frequency, this clonotype is large. J is TRBJ2-1 and V is TRBV7-9. Germline CDR1 and CDR2: SEHNR and FQNEAQ (reference sequence). This CDR3 contains 14 residues. The CDR3 reads CASSLQAEYNEQFF.

Its frequency marks this clonotype as medium-sized. The chain links TRBV20-1 to TRBJ1-6; TCRdb outputs TRBD1, but without DNA this stays unchecked. The CDR3 covers 14 residues. The germline gives CDR1 DFQATT, CDR2 SNEGSKA (reference sequence). The CDR3 loop reads CSATAGTENSPLHF.